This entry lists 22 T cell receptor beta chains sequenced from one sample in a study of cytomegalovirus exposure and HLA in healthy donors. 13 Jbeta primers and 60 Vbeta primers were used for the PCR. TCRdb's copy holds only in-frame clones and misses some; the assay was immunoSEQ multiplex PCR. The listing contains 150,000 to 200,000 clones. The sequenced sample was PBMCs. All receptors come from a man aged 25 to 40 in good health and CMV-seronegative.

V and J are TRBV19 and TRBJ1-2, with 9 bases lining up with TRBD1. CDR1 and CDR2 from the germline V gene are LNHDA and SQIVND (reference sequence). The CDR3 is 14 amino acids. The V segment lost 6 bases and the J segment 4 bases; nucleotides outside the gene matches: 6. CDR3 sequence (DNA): TGTGCCAGTAGGCTACAGGGGGCGCCCTATGGCTACACCTTC. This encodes CASRLQGAPYGYTF. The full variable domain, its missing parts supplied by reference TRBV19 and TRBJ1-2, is DGGITQSPKYLFRKEGQNVTLSCEQNLNHDAMYWYRQDPGQGLRLIYYSQIVNDFQKGDIAEGYSVSREKKESFPLTVTSAQKNPTAFYLCASRLQGAPYGYTFGSGTRLTVV.

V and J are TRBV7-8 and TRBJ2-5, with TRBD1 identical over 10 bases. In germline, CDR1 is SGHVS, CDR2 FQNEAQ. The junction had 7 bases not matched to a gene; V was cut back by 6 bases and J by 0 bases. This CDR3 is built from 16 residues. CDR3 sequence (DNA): TGTGCCAGCAGTCATGGGACAGGGGCGGACCAAGAGACCCAGTACTTC. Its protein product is CASSHGTGADQETQYF.

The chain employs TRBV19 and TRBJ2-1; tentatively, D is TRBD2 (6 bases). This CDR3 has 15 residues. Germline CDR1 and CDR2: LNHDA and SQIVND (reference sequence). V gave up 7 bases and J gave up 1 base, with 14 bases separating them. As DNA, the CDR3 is TGTGCCAGTATGGCTAGCGTAGGGTCCTACAATGAGCAGTTCTTC. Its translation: CASMASVGSYNEQFF.

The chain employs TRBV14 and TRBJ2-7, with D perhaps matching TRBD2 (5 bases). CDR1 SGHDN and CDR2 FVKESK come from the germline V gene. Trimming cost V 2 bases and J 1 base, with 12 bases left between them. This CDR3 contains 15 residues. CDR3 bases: TGTGCCAGCAGCCAATCGATCGGGATTTCCTACGAGCAGTACTTC. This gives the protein CASSQSIGISYEQYF.

The CDR3 DNA reads as TGTGCCAGCAGCTTAGTGGCTAGCGGGACCTACAATGAGCAGTTCTTC. Its translation is CASSLVASGTYNEQFF. The chain joins TRBV7-9 to TRBJ2-1, with TRBD2 matching over 9 bases. This CDR3 is 16 amino acids long. Per germline, CDR1 SEHNR and CDR2 FQNEAQ (reference sequence). The trim removed 1 base at V and 2 bases at J, leaving 3 bases unmatched.

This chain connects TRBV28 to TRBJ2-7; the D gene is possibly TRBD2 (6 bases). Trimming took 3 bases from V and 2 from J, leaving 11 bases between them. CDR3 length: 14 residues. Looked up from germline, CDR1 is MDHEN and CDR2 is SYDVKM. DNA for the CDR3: TGTGCCAGCAGTTTCGGCGGGGCCCCCTACGAGCAGTACTTC. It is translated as CASSFGGAPYEQYF.

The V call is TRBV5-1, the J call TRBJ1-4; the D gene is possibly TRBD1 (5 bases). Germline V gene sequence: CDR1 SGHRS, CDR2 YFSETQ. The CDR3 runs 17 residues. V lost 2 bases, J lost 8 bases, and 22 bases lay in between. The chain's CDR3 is CASSLSGIRGNVEKLFF. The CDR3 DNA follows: TGCGCCAGCAGCTTAAGTGGCATCCGGGGGAATGTCGAAAAACTGTTTTTT.

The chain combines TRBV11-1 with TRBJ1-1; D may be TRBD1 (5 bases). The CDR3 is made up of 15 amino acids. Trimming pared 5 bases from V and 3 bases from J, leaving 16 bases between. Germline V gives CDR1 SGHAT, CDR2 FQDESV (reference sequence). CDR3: CASSRGGVGDTEAFF. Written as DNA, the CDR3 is TGTGCCAGCAGCCGTGGGGGGGTTGGGGACACTGAAGCTTTCTTT.

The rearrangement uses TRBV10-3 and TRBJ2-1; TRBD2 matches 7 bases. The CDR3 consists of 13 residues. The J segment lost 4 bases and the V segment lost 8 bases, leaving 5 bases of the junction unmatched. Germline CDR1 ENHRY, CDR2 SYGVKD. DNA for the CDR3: TGTGCCATCGGGCTAGCGGAATACAATGAGCAGTTCTTC. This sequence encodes CAIGLAEYNEQFF.

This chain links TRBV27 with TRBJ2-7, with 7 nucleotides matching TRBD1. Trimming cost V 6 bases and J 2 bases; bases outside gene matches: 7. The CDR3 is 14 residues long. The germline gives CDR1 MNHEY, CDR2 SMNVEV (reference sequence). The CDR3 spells CASSWDRGTYEQYF. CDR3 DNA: TGTGCCAGCAGCTGGGACAGAGGGACCTACGAGCAGTACTTC.

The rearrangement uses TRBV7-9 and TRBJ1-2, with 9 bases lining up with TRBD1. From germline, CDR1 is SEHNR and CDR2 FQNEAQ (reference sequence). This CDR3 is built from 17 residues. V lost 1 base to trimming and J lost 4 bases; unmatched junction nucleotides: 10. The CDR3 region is CASSLGIGDRVPYGYTF. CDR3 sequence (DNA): TGTGCCAGCAGCTTAGGTATTGGGGACAGGGTCCCCTATGGCTACACCTTC.

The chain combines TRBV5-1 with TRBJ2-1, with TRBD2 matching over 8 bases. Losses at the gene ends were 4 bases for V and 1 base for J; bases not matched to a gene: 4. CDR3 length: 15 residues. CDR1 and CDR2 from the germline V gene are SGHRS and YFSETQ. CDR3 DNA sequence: TGCGCCAGCAGCCCGGAGCGGGGGTCCTACAATGAGCAGTTCTTC. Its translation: CASSPERGSYNEQFF.

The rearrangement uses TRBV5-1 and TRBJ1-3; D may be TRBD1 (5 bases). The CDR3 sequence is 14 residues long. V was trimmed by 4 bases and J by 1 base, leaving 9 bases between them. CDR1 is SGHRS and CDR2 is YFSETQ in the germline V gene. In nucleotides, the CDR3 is TGCGCCAGCAGCCTGGGGGAGTCTGGAAACACCATATATTTT. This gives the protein CASSLGESGNTIYF.

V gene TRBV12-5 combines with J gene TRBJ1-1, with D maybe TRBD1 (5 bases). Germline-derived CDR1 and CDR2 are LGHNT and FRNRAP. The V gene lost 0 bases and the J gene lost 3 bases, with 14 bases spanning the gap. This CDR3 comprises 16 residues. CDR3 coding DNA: TGTGCTAGTGGTTTGGTCAATCGGGGAGGGGACACTGAAGCTTTCTTT. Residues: CASGLVNRGGDTEAFF. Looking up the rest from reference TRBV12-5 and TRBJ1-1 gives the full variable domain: DARVTQTPRHKVTEMGQEVTMRCQPILGHNTVFWYRQTMMQGLELLAYFRNRAPLDDSGMPKDRFSAEMPDATLATLKIQPSEPRDSAVYFCASGLVNRGGDTEAFFGQGTRLTVV.

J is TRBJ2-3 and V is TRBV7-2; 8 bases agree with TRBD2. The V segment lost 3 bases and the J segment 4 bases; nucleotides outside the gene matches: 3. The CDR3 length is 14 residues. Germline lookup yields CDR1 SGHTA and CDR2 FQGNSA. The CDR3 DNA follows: TGTGCCAGCAGCTTTAGCGGGAACTCAGATACGCAGTATTTT. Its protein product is CASSFSGNSDTQYF.

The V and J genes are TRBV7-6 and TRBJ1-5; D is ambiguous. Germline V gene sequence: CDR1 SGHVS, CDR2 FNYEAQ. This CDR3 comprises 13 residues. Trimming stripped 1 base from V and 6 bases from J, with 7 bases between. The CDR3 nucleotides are TGTGCCAGCAGCTTAGAGAGTAGTCAGCCCCAGCATTTT. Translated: CASSLESSQPQHF.

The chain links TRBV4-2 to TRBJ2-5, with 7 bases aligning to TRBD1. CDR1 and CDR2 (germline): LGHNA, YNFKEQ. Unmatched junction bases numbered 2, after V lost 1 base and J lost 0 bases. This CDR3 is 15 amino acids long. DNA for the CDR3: TGTGCCAGCAGCCAAGGCACAGGGGACCAAGAGACCCAGTACTTC. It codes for CASSQGTGDQETQYF.

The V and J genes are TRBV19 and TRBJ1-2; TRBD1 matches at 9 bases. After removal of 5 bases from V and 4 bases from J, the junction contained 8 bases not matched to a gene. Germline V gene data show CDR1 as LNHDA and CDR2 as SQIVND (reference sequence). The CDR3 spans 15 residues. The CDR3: CASSPGTGWVYGYTF. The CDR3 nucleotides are TGTGCCAGTAGTCCTGGGACAGGGTGGGTCTATGGCTACACCTTC.

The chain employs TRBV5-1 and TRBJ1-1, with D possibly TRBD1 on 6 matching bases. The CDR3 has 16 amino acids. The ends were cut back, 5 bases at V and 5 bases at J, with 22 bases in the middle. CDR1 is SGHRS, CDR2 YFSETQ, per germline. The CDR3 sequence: CASRKGGEGFGTEAFF. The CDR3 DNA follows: TGCGCCAGCAGAAAAGGGGGGGAGGGATTCGGAACTGAAGCTTTCTTT.

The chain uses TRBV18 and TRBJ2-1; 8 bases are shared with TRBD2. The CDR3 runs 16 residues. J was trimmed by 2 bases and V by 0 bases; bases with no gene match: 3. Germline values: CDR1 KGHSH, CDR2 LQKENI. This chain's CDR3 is CASSPPVGGAYNEQFF. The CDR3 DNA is TGTGCCAGCTCACCACCGGTCGGGGGGGCCTACAATGAGCAGTTCTTC. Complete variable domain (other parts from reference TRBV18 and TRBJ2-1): NAGVMQNPRHLVRRRGQEARLRCSPMKGHSHVYWYRQLPEEGLKFMVYLQKENIIDESGMPKERFSAEFPKEGPSILRIQQVVRGDSAAYFCASSPPVGGAYNEQFFGPGTRLTVL.

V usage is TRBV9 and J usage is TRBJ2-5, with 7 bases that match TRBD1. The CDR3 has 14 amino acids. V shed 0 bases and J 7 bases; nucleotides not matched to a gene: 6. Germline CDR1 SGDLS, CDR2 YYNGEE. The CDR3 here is CASSVDQGVGTQYF. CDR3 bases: TGTGCCAGCAGCGTAGACCAGGGGGTTGGGACCCAGTACTTC.

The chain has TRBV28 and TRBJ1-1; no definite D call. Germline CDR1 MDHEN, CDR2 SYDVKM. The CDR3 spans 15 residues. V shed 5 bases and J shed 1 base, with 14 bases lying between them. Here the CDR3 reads CASSPPGRGNTEAFF. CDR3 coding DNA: TGTGCCAGCAGTCCCCCCGGACGGGGGAACACTGAAGCTTTCTTT.